This entry lists 27 T cell receptor beta chains sequenced from one sample in a study of cytomegalovirus exposure and HLA in healthy donors. Vbeta (60) and Jbeta (13) primers were used in the PCR. Profiled with immunoSEQ multiplex PCR; TCRdb holds only in-frame clones, not every one. This sample yields 150,000 to 250,000 clones, of which roughly four fifths are seen a single time; under 7.5% belongs to the top ten. The sequenced material came from PBMCs. These receptors originate from a woman in her fifties or sixties in good health and CMV-seropositive.

This clone was recorded only once. In nucleotides, the CDR3 is TGTGCCAGCCGGGACTTAGGGCTTGGAGATACGCAGTATTTT. Amino acids: CASRDLGLGDTQYF. This chain connects TRBV27 to TRBJ2-3, with D tentatively TRBD2 (6 bases). Germline lookup yields CDR1 MNHEY and CDR2 SMNVEV (reference sequence). V gave up 8 bases and J gave up 5 bases, with 17 bases separating them. CDR3 length equals 14 residues.

The J gene is TRBJ2-7, the V gene TRBV27; possible D gene TRBD2, 6 bases. CDR1 is MNHEY and CDR2 is SMNVEV in the germline V gene (reference sequence). V was shortened by 6 bases and J by 0 bases, with 15 bases between the two germline ends. CDR3 length: 15 amino acids. The CDR3 nucleotides are TGTGCCAGCAGACGCGGGACTCCGAGCTCCTACGAGCAGTACTTC. Translation gives CASRRGTPSSYEQYF.

This clone has only one observation. The gene calls are TRBV5-4 and TRBJ1-4, with 9 bases lining up with TRBD1. J gave up 6 bases and V 4 bases, and 1 base lay outside the gene matches. Germline V CDR1 and CDR2: SGHNT, YYREEE (reference sequence). This CDR3 has 13 residues. CDR3 nucleotide sequence: TGTGCCAGCAGCAGGACAGGGGATGAAAAACTGTTTTTT. It encodes CASSRTGDEKLFF.

This clone showed up just once. The chain carries TRBV7-2 and TRBJ2-7; tentatively, D is TRBD2 (5 bases). CDR3 length equals 14 residues. Germline lookup yields CDR1 SGHTA and CDR2 FQGNSA. The germline V and J ends were trimmed by 5 bases and 1 base, with 12 bases remaining between them. The CDR3 nucleotides read TGTGCCAGCAGCCCAAGCGGATATTCCTACGAGCAGTACTTC. Amino acid sequence: CASSPSGYSYEQYF. The full variable domain, in which reference TRBV7-2 and TRBJ2-7 provide the parts outside the CDR3, is GAGVSQSPSNKVTEKGKDVELRCDPISGHTALYWYRQSLGQGLEFLIYFQGNSAPDKSGLPSDRFSAERTGGSVSTLTIQRTQQEDSAVYLCASSPSGYSYEQYFGPGTRLTVT.

V and J are TRBV29-1 and TRBJ1-1, with D unresolved. V was trimmed by 2 bases and J by 2 bases, leaving 12 bases between them. Germline lookup yields CDR1 SQVTM and CDR2 ANQGSEA. CDR3 length: 14 residues. The CDR3 nucleotides read TGCAGCGTTGAAAAACGACTCGTAAACACTGAAGCTTTCTTT. Its protein product is CSVEKRLVNTEAFF.

The genes are TRBV10-3 and TRBJ2-3, with D possibly being TRBD2 (7 bases). The CDR3 is 13 amino acids. Trimming shortened V by 3 bases and J by 6 bases, and 10 bases separated the two germline ends. In germline, CDR1 is ENHRY, CDR2 SYGVKD. As DNA, the CDR3 is TGTGCCATCAGTGAAGGGGGAGGGGATACGCAGTATTTT. It translates to CAISEGGGDTQYF.

DNA of the CDR3: TGTGCCAGCTCACCAAGACAGGGCAACACTGAAGCTTTCTTT. This translates into CASSPRQGNTEAFF. The chain joins TRBV18 to TRBJ1-1, with 7 bases identical to TRBD1. Germline assignment: CDR1 KGHSH and CDR2 LQKENI. The trim removed 2 bases at V and 2 bases at J, leaving 2 bases unmatched. The CDR3 contains 14 residues.

The chain links TRBV28 to TRBJ2-3, with 13 bases identical to TRBD2. With 6 bases clipped from V and 4 bases from J, the junction kept 7 bases outside the gene matches. From germline, CDR1 is MDHEN and CDR2 SYDVKM. The CDR3 is 16 residues long. CDR3: CASSTTSGGAPDTQYF. CDR3 sequence (DNA): TGTGCCAGCAGCACCACTAGCGGGGGGGCCCCAGATACGCAGTATTTT.

The chain joins TRBV18 to TRBJ2-5; tentatively, D is TRBD2 (6 bases). Trimming shortened V by 0 bases and J by 2 bases, and 16 bases separated the two germline ends. Germline V gene lookup returns CDR1 KGHSH and CDR2 LQKENI. The CDR3 length is 17 residues. The CDR3 bases are TGTGCCAGCTCACCACCGAGGGCAGGGACTCAACAAGAGACCCAGTACTTC. The encoded protein is CASSPPRAGTQQETQYF.

In this sample, this clone turned up a few times. This chain uses TRBV28 with TRBJ1-2, with TRBD1 identical over 10 bases. Germline CDR1 and CDR2: MDHEN and SYDVKM. This CDR3 region has 17 residues. The V gene end was trimmed by 5 bases and the J gene end by 3 bases; junction bases not matched to a gene: 12. The CDR3 reads CASSPSGRTGGDYGYTF. For the CDR3, the DNA is TGTGCCAGCAGTCCTTCTGGTCGGACAGGGGGAGACTATGGCTACACCTTC.

This chain links TRBV30 with TRBJ2-3; a weak D match, TRBD2 (6 bases). Germline assignment: CDR1 GTSNPN and CDR2 SVGIG (reference sequence). V dropped 5 bases and J dropped 1 base, with 13 bases sitting between them. This CDR3 contains 14 residues. Here the CDR3 DNA reads TGTGCCTGGGGCCCGGGAGTGGGCACAGATACGCAGTATTTT. Its protein is CAWGPGVGTDTQYF.

As for this clone: At one end the junction does not follow the germline gene, possibly because of a read error. The J gene is TRBJ2-1, the V gene TRBV12-5; 12 bases align to TRBD2. The CDR3 extends over 16 amino acids. Germline CDR1 LGHNT, CDR2 FRNRAP. This chain's CDR3 is CAGGLVLAGGPNEQFF. The CDR3 coding sequence is TGTGCTGGTGGTTTGGTACTAGCGGGAGGCCCCAATGAGCAGTTCTTC.

This rearrangement joins TRBV29-1 to TRBJ2-2; the match to TRBD1 covers 12 bases. From germline, CDR1 is SQVTM and CDR2 ANQGSEA. Unmatched junction bases numbered 3, after V lost 7 bases and J lost 6 bases. This CDR3 has 13 amino acids. In DNA, the CDR3 is TGCAGCGCGGGGGACAGGGGGCCCGGGGAGCTGTTTTTT. Its protein is CSAGDRGPGELFF.

The genes are TRBV28 and TRBJ1-6; no clear D gene. The V gene's germline CDR1 is MDHEN and CDR2 SYDVKM. This CDR3 has 14 amino acids. Trimming stripped 8 bases from V and 10 bases from J, with 18 bases between. CDR3 bases: TGTGCCAGCGCTAGGCCGGGAGCGGGGTCACCCCTCCACTTT. Amino acid sequence: CASARPGAGSPLHF.

This clone was observed once. The chain combines TRBV5-1 with TRBJ2-5; the D is unclear. CDR3 length equals 12 residues. Germline values: CDR1 SGHRS, CDR2 YFSETQ. V gave up 2 bases and J gave up 3 bases, with 5 bases separating them. This CDR3 is CASSLSEETQYF. In DNA, the CDR3 is TGCGCCAGCAGCTTATCTGAAGAGACCCAGTACTTC.

The V and J genes are TRBV5-6 and TRBJ2-5; 8 bases line up with TRBD1. Germline CDR1 SGHDT, CDR2 YYEEEE. J gave up 4 bases and V 4 bases, and 9 bases lay outside the gene matches. This CDR3 region has 15 residues. CDR3 nucleotide sequence: TGTGCCAGCAGCCGTAAGGACAGGGTGGGAGAGACCCAGTACTTC. This gives the protein CASSRKDRVGETQYF.

The sample holds a few counts of this clone. The V and J genes are TRBV5-4 and TRBJ2-7; D might be TRBD1 (6 bases). The length of the CDR3 is 13 residues. V was trimmed by 4 bases and J by 6 bases, leaving 14 bases between them. Germline V lookup: CDR1 SGHNT, CDR2 YYREEE (reference sequence). As DNA, the CDR3 is TGTGCCAGCAGCCCCCAGGGGAGCGGCGAGCAGTACTTC. This gives the protein CASSPQGSGEQYF.

The chain's CDR3 is CASVVQGAGMYEQYF. Written as DNA, the CDR3 is TGTGCCAGCGTTGTTCAGGGGGCGGGGATGTACGAGCAGTACTTC. The J gene is TRBJ2-7, the V gene TRBV28; 8 bases are a match to TRBD1. Germline-derived CDR1 and CDR2 are MDHEN and SYDVKM. J was trimmed by 4 bases and V by 8 bases; bases with no gene match: 13. CDR3 length equals 15 residues.

To note about this clone: With only one base between it and a far larger clone, this is likely a read error. This rearrangement joins TRBV5-4 to TRBJ2-3; 12 bases line up with TRBD2. J was trimmed by 10 bases and V by 3 bases; bases with no gene match: 12. The CDR3 is made up of 16 amino acids. Germline CDR1 SGHNT, CDR2 YYREEE (reference sequence). CDR3 residues: CASSWPSGGALEPQYF. CDR3 in DNA: TGTGCCAGCAGCTGGCCTAGCGGGGGGGCCCTAGAGCCGCAGTATTTT.

The V and J genes are TRBV7-8 and TRBJ2-7, with TRBD1 matching 11 bases. CDR3 length: 17 amino acids. J was trimmed by 2 bases and V by 5 bases; bases with no gene match: 11. Germline-derived CDR1 and CDR2 are SGHVS and FQNEAQ. The CDR3, as DNA: TGTGCCAGCAGCCACTCCTACCGGGACAGGGGGGCCTACGAGCAGTACTTC. It translates to CASSHSYRDRGAYEQYF.

This chain joins TRBV6-5 and TRBJ2-7, with 10 bases fitting TRBD1. Germline CDR1 is MNHEY and CDR2 is SVGAGI. The CDR3 loop spans 15 amino acids. V gave up 5 bases and J gave up 6 bases; unmatched junction bases: 10. This CDR3 is CASSRQGALKGEQYF. The DNA of the CDR3 is TGTGCCAGCAGTAGACAGGGGGCCTTAAAGGGCGAGCAGTACTTC.

The chain links TRBV5-1 to TRBJ2-1, with 9 bases matching TRBD1. V shed 4 bases, J shed 1 base, and the junction held 3 bases outside the gene matches. Germline CDR1 reads SGHRS; CDR2 reads YFSETQ. CDR3 length: 15 residues. DNA for the CDR3: TGCGCCAGCAGCCCACAGGGGGCTTCCTACAATGAGCAGTTCTTC. This gives the protein CASSPQGASYNEQFF.

The V and J genes are TRBV5-4 and TRBJ2-5; no clear D. The germline V gene has CDR1 SGHNT and CDR2 YYREEE (reference sequence). This CDR3 is 13 amino acids long. The V end lost 3 bases, the J end lost 4 bases, and 10 bases lay between the germline ends. CDR3 DNA: TGTGCCAGCAGCTCCTTAGAGGCAGAGACCCAGTACTTC. This codes for CASSSLEAETQYF.

The V call is TRBV10-3, the J call TRBJ2-3, with TRBD2 identical over 15 bases. V shed 2 bases, J shed 7 bases, and the junction held 1 base outside the gene matches. This CDR3 is built from 15 residues. Germline CDR1 is ENHRY and CDR2 is SYGVKD. The CDR3 loop is CAISEGLAGGHTQYF. CDR3 bases: TGTGCCATCAGTGAGGGACTAGCGGGGGGGCATACGCAGTATTTT.

V usage is TRBV5-8 and J usage is TRBJ2-1, with 7 nucleotides matching TRBD1. Germline V gene data show CDR1 as SGHTS and CDR2 as YDEGEE. V shed 2 bases and J 2 bases; nucleotides not matched to a gene: 16. The CDR3 has 19 residues. DNA of the CDR3: TGTGCCAGCAGCTTAGGGACAGCAATCACCGTAAAAACCTACAATGAGCAGTTCTTC. Its protein product is CASSLGTAITVKTYNEQFF.

Only one count was recorded for this clone. CDR3 sequence reads: CASSLDWGGGAREQYF. The CDR3 DNA reads as TGTGCCAGCAGCTTAGATTGGGGCGGGGGGGCCAGGGAGCAGTACTTC. The V and J genes are TRBV7-2 and TRBJ2-7; 9 bases fit TRBD2. Per the germline V gene, CDR1 is SGHTA and CDR2 is FQGNSA. Unmatched junction bases numbered 11, after V lost 1 base and J lost 7 bases. CDR3 size: 16 residues. Using reference TRBV7-2 and TRBJ2-7 for the parts outside the CDR3, the full variable domain is GAGVSQSPSNKVTEKGKDVELRCDPISGHTALYWYRQSLGQGLEFLIYFQGNSAPDKSGLPSDRFSAERTGGSVSTLTIQRTQQEDSAVYLCASSLDWGGGAREQYFGPGTRLTVT.

The chain links TRBV20-1 to TRBJ1-1, with TRBD1 as a possible D gene (6 bases). From germline, CDR1 is DFQATT and CDR2 SNEGSKA (reference sequence). The V end lost 5 bases, the J end lost 7 bases, and 11 bases lay between the germline ends. There are 11 residues in the CDR3. CDR3 sequence reads: CSAPGQFEAFF. Written as DNA, the CDR3 is TGCAGTGCTCCCGGACAGTTTGAAGCTTTCTTT.